This TCR beta chain is drawn from a study of T cells in Graves' hyperthyroidism and ophthalmopathy. It was RNA transcripts that yielded the amplified TCR beta CDR3 regions. The TCR CDR3 was amplified in a first-round RT-PCR using the HTBI primer set. TCRdb re-called the multiplex PCR reads with MiXCR, one entry per CDR3 protein. The sample consists of fewer than 850,000 distinct CDR3 sequences, 15% to 20% of them appearing once. CDR3 length equals 15 residues. Trimming removed 0 bases from V and 2 bases from J; junction bases left unmatched: 6. Germline V gives CDR1 DFQATT, CDR2 SNEGSKA (reference sequence).

The sequencing input was blood. The chain combines TRBV20-1 with TRBJ2-7; 8 nucleotides line up with TRBD2. This sequence was found in a man in his fifties with Graves' hyperthyroidism. CDR3 sequence: CSARDPSGSAYEQYF. CDR3 nucleotides: TGCAGTGCTAGAGATCCGAGCGGGAGTGCCTACGAGCAGTACTTC.